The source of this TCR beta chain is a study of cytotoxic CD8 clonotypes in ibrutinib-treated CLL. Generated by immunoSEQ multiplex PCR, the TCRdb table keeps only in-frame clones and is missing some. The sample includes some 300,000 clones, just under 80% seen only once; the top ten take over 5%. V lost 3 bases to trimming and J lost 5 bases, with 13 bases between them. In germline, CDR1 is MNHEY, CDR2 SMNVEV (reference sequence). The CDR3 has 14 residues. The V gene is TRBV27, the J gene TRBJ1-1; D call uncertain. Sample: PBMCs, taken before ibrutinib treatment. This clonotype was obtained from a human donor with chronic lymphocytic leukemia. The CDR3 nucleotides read TGTGCCAGCAGTTTTCTTTCTGGCCCGACTGAAGCTTTCTTT. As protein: CASSFLSGPTEAFF.